Listed here are 9 T cell receptor beta chains from one sample, sequenced in a study of shared clonotypes between healthy human individuals. TCRdb's table, derived via immunoSEQ multiplex PCR, lists solely in-frame clones and lacks some. The sample shows about 990,000 clones, 75% to 80% of them seen only once. Sequenced sample: memory CD4+ T cells from PBMCs. Subset meaning: CD45RA-negative fraction. Every receptor here comes from a young man in good health. Some clones in this sample may be carry-over from other donors' samples.

The genes are TRBV5-1 and TRBJ2-7; D uncertain. The V end lost 4 bases, the J end lost 3 bases, and 23 bases lay between the germline ends. The germline V gene encodes CDR1 SGHRS and CDR2 YFSETQ. The CDR3 has 17 amino acids. The CDR3 DNA reads TGCGCCAGCAGCCTAACCCCTCCAGACGCCGGCCTCTACGAGCAGTACTTC. Its translation is CASSLTPPDAGLYEQYF.

The CDR3, as DNA: TGTGCCAGCATCACCCAGAATGAGCAGTTCTTC. Its translation is CASITQNEQFF. V gene TRBV28 combines with J gene TRBJ2-1, with D uncertain. The CDR3 is 11 amino acids. Trimming removed 7 bases at V and 7 bases at J, with 8 bases between. Germline CDR1 reads MDHEN; CDR2 reads SYDVKM.

In its sample, this clone was seen once. The chain employs TRBV29-1 and TRBJ2-3, with D unresolved. V was shortened by 4 bases and J by 0 bases, with 14 bases between the two germline ends. This CDR3 is 15 amino acids long. Per germline, CDR1 SQVTM and CDR2 ANQGSEA. The CDR3 coding sequence is TGCAGCGTTGGACGGCCCGACTCTAGCACAGATACGCAGTATTTT. Amino acid sequence: CSVGRPDSSTDTQYF.

Ten or more counts support this clone. This rearrangement joins TRBV2 to TRBJ2-3, with D possibly being TRBD1 (6 bases). The CDR3 is 16 amino acids. Deletions cut 8 bases from V and 2 bases from J, with 20 bases between. The germline gives CDR1 SNHLY, CDR2 FYNNEI. The CDR3 DNA is TGTGCCAGCCAACAAATTTCAGGGGACATCACAGATACGCAGTATTTT. Its protein is CASQQISGDITDTQYF.

J is TRBJ2-7 and V is TRBV7-2, with 10 bases matching TRBD1. Germline loops: CDR1 SGHTA, CDR2 FQGNSA. The CDR3 sequence is 16 residues long. After removal of 5 bases from V and 5 bases from J, the junction contained 12 bases not matched to a gene. This chain's CDR3 is CASSRKSGTGAHEQYF. The CDR3 DNA reads as TGTGCCAGCAGCCGAAAATCCGGGACAGGGGCGCACGAGCAGTACTTC.

About this clone itself: The junction shows a germline mismatch at one end, possibly a read error. The chain uses TRBV28 and TRBJ2-2; TRBD2 agrees at 9 bases. Germline assignment: CDR1 MDHEN and CDR2 SYDVKM. The CDR3 extends over 16 amino acids. The CDR3 loop reads CASNLGGRAFTGELFF. The CDR3 region has the DNA TGTGCCAGCAATTTAGGCGGGAGGGCTTTCACCGGGGAGCTGTTTTTT. Based on the CDR3 plus reference TRBV28 and TRBJ2-2, the full variable domain is DVKVTQSSRYLVKRTGEKVFLECVQDMDHENMFWYRQDPGLGLRLIYFSYDVKMKEKGDIPEGYSVSREKKERFSLILESASTNQTSMYLCASNLGGRAFTGELFFGEGSRLTVL.

This chain connects TRBV11-2 to TRBJ2-1, with a weak D call TRBD1 (5 bases). V lost 4 bases and J lost 9, with 10 bases in between. CDR1 is SGHAT and CDR2 is FQNNGV in the germline V gene. The CDR3 runs 12 residues. In nucleotides, the CDR3 is TGTGCCAGCAGCTATCCTAGGGGTGAGCAGTTCTTC. Translated, it gives CASSYPRGEQFF.

The rearrangement joins TRBV25-1 to TRBJ1-2, with 8 bases lining up with TRBD1. Germline V lookup: CDR1 MGHDK, CDR2 SYGVNS. The CDR3 covers 15 residues. V lost 4 bases, J lost 4 bases, and 8 bases stayed unmatched. CDR3 region: CASSASGTGSYGYTF. The CDR3 DNA sequence: TGTGCCAGCAGTGCCTCCGGGACAGGCTCCTATGGCTACACCTTC.

This clone was observed a few times. The chain employs TRBV18 and TRBJ1-2, with TRBD1 as a possible D gene (5 bases). From germline, CDR1 is KGHSH and CDR2 LQKENI. This CDR3 is built from 15 residues. With 2 bases removed from V and 2 bases from J, the gap between germline ends came to 12 bases. The CDR3 reads CASSPYNGGNYGYTF. The CDR3 nucleotides are TGTGCCAGCTCACCATATAACGGGGGAAACTATGGCTACACCTTC.